The source of this T cell receptor (beta chain) is a study of T cells in Graves' hyperthyroidism and ophthalmopathy. The overall study: Specimen type is peripheral blood, collected at initial diagnosis prior to any treatment.

Enrolled ophthalmopathy patients presented with a Clinical Activity Score of at least 3, a NOSPECS grade of at least 4, and disease duration under 3 months. What was amplified from RNA transcripts were TCR beta CDR3 regions. RT-PCR in the first round (using the HTBI primer set) targeted the TCR CDR3. From the multiplex PCR reads, TCRdb called clonotypes with MiXCR, one entry per CDR3 protein. Seen here are 360,000 or so distinct CDR3 sequences, roughly 15% observed once, and the top ten hold about 20%. Germline V gives CDR1 MDHEN, CDR2 SYDVKM. The CDR3 extends over 15 amino acids. V was pared by 7 bases and J by 4 bases, with 12 bases of the junction left unmatched. This clonotype appeared many times.

The specimen sequenced was blood. The gene calls are TRBV28 and TRBJ2-5, with 7 bases matching TRBD2. This TCR derives from a woman aged 55-75 years with Graves' ophthalmopathy. CDR3 DNA: TGTGCCAGCAAGGGCCAAGGCGGGAGTACAGAGACCCAGTACTTC. This sequence encodes CASKGQGGSTETQYF.